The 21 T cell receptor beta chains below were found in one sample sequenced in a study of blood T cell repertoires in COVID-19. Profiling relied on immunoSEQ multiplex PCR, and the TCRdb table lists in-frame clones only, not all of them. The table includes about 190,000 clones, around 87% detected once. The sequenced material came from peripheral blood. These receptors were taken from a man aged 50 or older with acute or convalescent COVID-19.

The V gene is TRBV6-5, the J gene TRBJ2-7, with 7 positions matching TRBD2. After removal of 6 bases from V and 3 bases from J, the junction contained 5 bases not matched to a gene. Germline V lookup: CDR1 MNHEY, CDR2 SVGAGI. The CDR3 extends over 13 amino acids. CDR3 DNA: TGTGCCAGCAGGAGGGAGGGCCACTACGAGCAGTACTTC. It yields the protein CASRREGHYEQYF.

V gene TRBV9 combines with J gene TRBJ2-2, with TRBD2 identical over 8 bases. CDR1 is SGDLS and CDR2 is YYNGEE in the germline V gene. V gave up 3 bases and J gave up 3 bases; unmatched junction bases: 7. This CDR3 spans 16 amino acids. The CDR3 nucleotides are TGTGCCAGCAGCGCTACAGCGGGAGTGGACACCGGGGAGCTGTTTTTT. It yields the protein CASSATAGVDTGELFF. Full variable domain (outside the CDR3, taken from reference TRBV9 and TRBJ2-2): DSGVTQTPKHLITATGQRVTLRCSPRSGDLSVYWYQQSLDQGLQFLIQYYNGEERAKGNILERFSAQQFPDLHSELNLSSLELGDSALYFCASSATAGVDTGELFFGEGSRLTVL.

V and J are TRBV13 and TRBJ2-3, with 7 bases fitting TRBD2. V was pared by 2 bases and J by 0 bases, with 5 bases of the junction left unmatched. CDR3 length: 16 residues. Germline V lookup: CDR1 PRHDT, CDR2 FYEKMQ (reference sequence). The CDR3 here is CASSLRRGRSTDTQYF. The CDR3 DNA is TGTGCCAGCAGCTTAAGGCGGGGGAGAAGCACAGATACGCAGTATTTT.

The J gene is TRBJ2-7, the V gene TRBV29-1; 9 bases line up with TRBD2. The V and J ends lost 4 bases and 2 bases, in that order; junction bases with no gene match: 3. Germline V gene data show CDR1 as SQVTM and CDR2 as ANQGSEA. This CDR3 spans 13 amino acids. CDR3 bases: TGCAGCGTTGCAGTAGCGGGAGCCTACGAGCAGTACTTC. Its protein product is CSVAVAGAYEQYF.

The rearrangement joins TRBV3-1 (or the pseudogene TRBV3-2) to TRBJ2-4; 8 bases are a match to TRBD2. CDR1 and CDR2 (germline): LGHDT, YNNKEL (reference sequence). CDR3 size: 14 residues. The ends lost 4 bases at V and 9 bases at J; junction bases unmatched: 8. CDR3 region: CASSLAGLGSIQYF. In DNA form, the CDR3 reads TGTGCCAGCAGCCTAGCGGGACTGGGAAGCATTCAGTACTTC.

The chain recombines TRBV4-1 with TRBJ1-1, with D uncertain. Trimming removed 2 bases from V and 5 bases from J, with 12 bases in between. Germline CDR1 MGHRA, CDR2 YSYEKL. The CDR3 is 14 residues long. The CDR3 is CASSQPRTGTEAFF. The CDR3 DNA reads TGCGCCAGCAGCCAACCGAGGACGGGGACTGAAGCTTTCTTT.

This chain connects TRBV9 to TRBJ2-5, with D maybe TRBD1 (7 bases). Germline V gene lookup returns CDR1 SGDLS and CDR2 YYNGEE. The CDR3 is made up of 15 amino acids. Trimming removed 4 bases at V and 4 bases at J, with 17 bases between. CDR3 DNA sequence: TGTGCCAGCAGCCCAGTAGGAGGGGGCGTAGAGACCCAGTACTTC. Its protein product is CASSPVGGGVETQYF. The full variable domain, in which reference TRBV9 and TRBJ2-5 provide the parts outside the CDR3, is DSGVTQTPKHLITATGQRVTLRCSPRSGDLSVYWYQQSLDQGLQFLIQYYNGEERAKGNILERFSAQQFPDLHSELNLSSLELGDSALYFCASSPVGGGVETQYFGPGTRLLVL.

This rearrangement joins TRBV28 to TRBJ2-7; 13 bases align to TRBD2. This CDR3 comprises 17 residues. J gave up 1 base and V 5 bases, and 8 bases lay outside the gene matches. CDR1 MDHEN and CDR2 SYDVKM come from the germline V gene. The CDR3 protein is CASSGTSGEGLSYEQYF. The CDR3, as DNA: TGTGCCAGCAGTGGGACTAGCGGGGAGGGCCTTTCCTACGAGCAGTACTTC.

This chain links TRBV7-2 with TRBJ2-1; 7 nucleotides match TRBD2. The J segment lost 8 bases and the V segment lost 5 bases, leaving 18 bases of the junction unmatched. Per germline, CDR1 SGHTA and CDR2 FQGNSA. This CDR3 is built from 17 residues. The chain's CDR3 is CASSLGRRGGYRDEQFF. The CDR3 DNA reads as TGTGCCAGCAGCCTGGGTCGGCGGGGAGGGTATCGGGATGAGCAGTTCTTC.

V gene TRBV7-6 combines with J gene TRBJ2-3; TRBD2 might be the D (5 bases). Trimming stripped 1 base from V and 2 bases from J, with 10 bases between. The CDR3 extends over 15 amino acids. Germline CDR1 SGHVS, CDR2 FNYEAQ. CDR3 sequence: CASSLGGILTDTQYF. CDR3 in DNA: TGTGCCAGCAGCTTAGGAGGGATCCTCACAGATACGCAGTATTTT.

Here the CDR3 reads CASSLQGGQAGELFF. CDR3 nucleotides: TGTGCCAGCAGCCTACAGGGAGGACAGGCCGGGGAGCTGTTTTTT. This chain connects TRBV6-6 to TRBJ2-2; the D gene is possibly TRBD1 (7 bases). CDR3 length equals 15 residues. The germline CDR1 and CDR2 sequences are MNHNY and SVGAGI (reference sequence). Trimming left V 6 bases short and J 6 bases short, with 17 bases between.

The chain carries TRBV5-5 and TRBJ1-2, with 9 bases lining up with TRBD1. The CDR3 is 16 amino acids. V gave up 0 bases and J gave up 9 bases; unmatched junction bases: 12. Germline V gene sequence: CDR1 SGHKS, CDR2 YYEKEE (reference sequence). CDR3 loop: CASSLGGTGPLNRYTF. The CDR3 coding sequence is TGTGCCAGCAGCTTGGGGGGGACAGGGCCCCTCAATCGCTACACCTTC.

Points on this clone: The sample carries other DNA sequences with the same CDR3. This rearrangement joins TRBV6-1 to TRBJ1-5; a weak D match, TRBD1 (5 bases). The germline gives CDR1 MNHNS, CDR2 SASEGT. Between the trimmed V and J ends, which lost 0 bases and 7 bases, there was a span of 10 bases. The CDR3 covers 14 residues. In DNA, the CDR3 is TGTGCCAGCAGTGAAGCAGGAGGGGCCCAGCCCCAGCATTTT. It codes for CASSEAGGAQPQHF.

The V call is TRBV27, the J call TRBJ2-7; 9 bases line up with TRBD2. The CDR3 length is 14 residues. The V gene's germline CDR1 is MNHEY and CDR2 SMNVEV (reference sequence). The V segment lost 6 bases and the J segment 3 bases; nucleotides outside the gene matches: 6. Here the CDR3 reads CASRRGSGSYEQYF. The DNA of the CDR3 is TGTGCCAGCAGAAGAGGTAGCGGGAGCTACGAGCAGTACTTC.

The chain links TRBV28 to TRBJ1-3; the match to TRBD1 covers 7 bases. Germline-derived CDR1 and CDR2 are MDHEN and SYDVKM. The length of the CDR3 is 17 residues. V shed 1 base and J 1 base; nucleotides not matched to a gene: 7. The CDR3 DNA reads TGTGCCAGCAGTTTATATCGGACGACAGGGTCTGGAAACACCATATATTTT. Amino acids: CASSLYRTTGSGNTIYF. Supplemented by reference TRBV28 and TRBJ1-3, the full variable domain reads DVKVTQSSRYLVKRTGEKVFLECVQDMDHENMFWYRQDPGLGLRLIYFSYDVKMKEKGDIPEGYSVSREKKERFSLILESASTNQTSMYLCASSLYRTTGSGNTIYFGEGSWLTVV.

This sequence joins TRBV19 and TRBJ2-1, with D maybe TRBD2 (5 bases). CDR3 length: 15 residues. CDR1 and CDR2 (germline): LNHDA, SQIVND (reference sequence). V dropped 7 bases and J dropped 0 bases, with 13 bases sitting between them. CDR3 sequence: CASTRGSSSYNEQFF. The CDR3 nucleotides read TGTGCCAGTACTCGCGGGTCGAGCTCCTACAATGAGCAGTTCTTC. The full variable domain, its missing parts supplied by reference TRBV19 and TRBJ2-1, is DGGITQSPKYLFRKEGQNVTLSCEQNLNHDAMYWYRQDPGQGLRLIYYSQIVNDFQKGDIAEGYSVSREKKESFPLTVTSAQKNPTAFYLCASTRGSSSYNEQFFGPGTRLTVL.

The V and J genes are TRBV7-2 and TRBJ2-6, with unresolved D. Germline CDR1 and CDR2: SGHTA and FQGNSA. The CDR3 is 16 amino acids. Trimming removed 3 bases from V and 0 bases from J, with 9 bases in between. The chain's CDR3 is CASSFLVASGANVLTF. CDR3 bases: TGTGCCAGCAGCTTTCTCGTAGCCTCTGGGGCCAACGTCCTGACTTTC.

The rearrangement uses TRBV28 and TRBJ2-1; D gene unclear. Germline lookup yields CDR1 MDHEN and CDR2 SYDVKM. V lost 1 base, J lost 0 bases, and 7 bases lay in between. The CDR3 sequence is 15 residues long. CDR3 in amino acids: CASSLSSSSYNEQFF. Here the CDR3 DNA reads TGTGCCAGCAGTTTATCCTCGAGCTCCTACAATGAGCAGTTCTTC.

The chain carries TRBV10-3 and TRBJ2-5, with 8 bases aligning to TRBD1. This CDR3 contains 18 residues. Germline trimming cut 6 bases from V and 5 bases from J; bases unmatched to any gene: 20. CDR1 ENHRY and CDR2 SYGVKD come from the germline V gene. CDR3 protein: CAISLGQGGGVFRETQYF. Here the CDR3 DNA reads TGTGCCATCAGCCTTGGACAGGGAGGAGGTGTGTTTCGGGAGACCCAGTACTTC.

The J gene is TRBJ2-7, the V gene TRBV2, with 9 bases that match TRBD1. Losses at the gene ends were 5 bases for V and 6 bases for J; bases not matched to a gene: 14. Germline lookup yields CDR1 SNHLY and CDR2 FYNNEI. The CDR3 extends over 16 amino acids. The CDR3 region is CASSRDPGQGRGEQYF. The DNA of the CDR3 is TGTGCCAGCAGTCGGGATCCGGGACAGGGTAGGGGCGAGCAGTACTTC.

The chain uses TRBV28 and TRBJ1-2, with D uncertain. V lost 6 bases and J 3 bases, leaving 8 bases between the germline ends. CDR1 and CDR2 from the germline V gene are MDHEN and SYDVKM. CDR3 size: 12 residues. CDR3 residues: CASRQTDYGYTF. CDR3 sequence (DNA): TGTGCCAGCAGACAGACGGACTATGGCTACACCTTC.